Detailed here is one TCR beta chain. The sample originates from a study of blood T cell repertoires in COVID-19. Turning to the study itself: Both acute and convalescent COVID-19 samples were obtained from the United States, Italy and Spain. Sample material is recorded as cDNA or gDNA derived from T cells, B-cell-depleted T cells, or PBMCs.

In the study's own analysis: Reference gene primer amplification gave nucleated cell count estimates. The assay was immunoSEQ multiplex PCR, and TCRdb's table has in-frame clones only and misses some. D and trimming come from the DNA, and the V and J calls and clone size come from that table. The sample consists of 150,000 to 190,000 clones, roughly 81% of them appearing once. Seattle patients were enrolled during active infection and followed longitudinally. Germline V gene sequence: CDR1 MGHDK, CDR2 SYGVNS. The CDR3 runs 13 residues. V lost 4 bases and J lost 0, with 6 bases in between. The rearrangement links TRBV25-1 to TRBJ1-2; D is undetermined. The clonotype comes from a woman between 55 and 75 years old with COVID-19, enrolled during active disease. What was sequenced was peripheral blood. The CDR3 region has the DNA TGTGCCAGCAGTGGACAAGCTAACTATGGCTACACCTTC. Translated: CASSGQANYGYTF.